This T cell receptor beta chain was identified during a study of blood T cell repertoires in COVID-19. Overall study context: The samples span acute and convalescent COVID-19 from the United States, Italy and Spain. PBMCs, B-cell-depleted T cells, or T cells provided the cDNA or gDNA that made up the material.

This table comes from immunoSEQ multiplex PCR, and its TCRdb copy is limited to in-frame clones, with some not included. The table has tens of thousands of clones, over 80% seen once. The receptor's source is an older woman with active COVID-19. Sequencing was done on a sample of peripheral blood.

CDR3 DNA sequence: TGTGCCAGCAGCTGGACTTCTGGCGATACGCAGTATTTT. It encodes CASSWTSGDTQYF. V is TRBV7-8 and J is TRBJ2-3; D perhaps matches TRBD2 (5 bases). Trimming removed 4 bases from V and 6 bases from J, with 11 bases in between. This CDR3 is built from 13 residues. CDR1 is SGHVS and CDR2 is FQNEAQ in the germline V gene. The full variable domain, with the rest looked up from reference TRBV7-8 and TRBJ2-3, is GAGVSQSPRYKVAKRGQDVALRCDPISGHVSLFWYQQALGQGPEFLTYFQNEAQLDKSGLPSDRFFAERPEGSVSTLKIQRTQQEDSAVYLCASSWTSGDTQYFGPGTRLTVL.